Each of the 31 T cell receptor beta chains below was sequenced from the same sample in a study of T cells expressing NK-cell markers. TCRdb reanalyzed the 5' RACE reads, giving one entry per CDR3 protein sequence and no DNA. The sample table sets out roughly 180,000 distinct CDR3 sequences. Specimen: blood T cells: a sorted CD56 or NKG2C T cell subset, CD4+ or CD8+ T cells, or bulk PBMC T cells (not recorded which). The source is a woman between 18 and 75 years old in good health.

The chain links TRBV7-8 to TRBJ2-5. CDR3 length: 16 residues. Looked up from germline, CDR1 is SGHVS and CDR2 is FQNEAQ. CDR3 sequence reads: CASSLADSLYQETQYF. Filled out from reference TRBV7-8 and TRBJ2-5, the complete variable domain reads GAGVSQSPRYKVAKRGQDVALRCDPISGHVSLFWYQQALGQGPEFLTYFQNEAQLDKSGLPSDRFFAERPEGSVSTLKIQRTQQEDSAVYLCASSLADSLYQETQYFGPGTRLLVL.

V usage is TRBV20-1 and J usage is TRBJ2-7; TCRdb's D call of TRBD2 is untestable without DNA. CDR3 size: 17 residues. The germline CDR1 and CDR2 sequences are DFQATT and SNEGSKA (reference sequence). The CDR3 sequence: CSAIGTSSSFSSYEQYF.

The V call is TRBV2, the J call TRBJ2-7; TCRdb's D call, TRBD2, is unchecked because there is no DNA. Germline assignment: CDR1 SNHLY and CDR2 FYNNEI. The CDR3 loop spans 13 amino acids. CDR3 sequence reads: CAGGLAVSYEQYF.

The CDR3 protein is CSARDPRQGRSEAFF. V gene TRBV20-1 combines with J gene TRBJ1-1; the TRBD1 assignment by TCRdb is unverifiable without DNA. The CDR3 has 15 residues. The germline V gene encodes CDR1 DFQATT and CDR2 SNEGSKA (reference sequence).

The V call is TRBV28, the J call TRBJ2-3. CDR1 and CDR2 (germline): MDHEN, SYDVKM. This CDR3 region has 14 residues. The CDR3 sequence is CASSLAGSADTQYF.

The chain uses TRBV2 and TRBJ2-7; the D gene TCRdb calls, TRBD1, cannot be checked with no DNA. Looked up from germline, CDR1 is SNHLY and CDR2 is FYNNEI. The CDR3 runs to 14 residues. CDR3 sequence: CASLTGTGSYEQYF.

The rearrangement links TRBV20-1 to TRBJ1-1; TCRdb's D gene call, TRBD1, goes unchecked for lack of DNA. The CDR3 sequence is 12 residues long. From germline, CDR1 is DFQATT and CDR2 SNEGSKA (reference sequence). CDR3 in amino acids: CSGRGSGTEAFF.

The chain employs TRBV20-1 and TRBJ2-3; as DNA is missing, the TRBD2 call by TCRdb cannot be tested. Looked up from germline, CDR1 is DFQATT and CDR2 is SNEGSKA (reference sequence). This CDR3 comprises 16 residues. The CDR3 spells CSASAISGINTDTQYF.

The V call is TRBV18, the J call TRBJ1-1. Looked up from germline, CDR1 is KGHSH and CDR2 is LQKENI. The CDR3 runs to 13 residues. CDR3 amino acids: CASSPPGNTEAFF.

The chain recombines TRBV12-3 or TRBV12-4 with TRBJ2-7. This CDR3 region has 15 residues. CDR3 sequence reads: CASSLAQNSYYEQYF.

The chain joins TRBV12-3 or TRBV12-4 to TRBJ2-7; TCRdb reports TRBD1, a call that lacks DNA to check it against. The CDR3 has 15 residues. CDR3 in amino acids: CASSFPEQGTYEQYF.

V gene TRBV5-6 combines with J gene TRBJ2-7; TCRdb indicates TRBD1, and absent DNA this call remains unverified. Germline V gene lookup returns CDR1 SGHDT and CDR2 YYEEEE. The CDR3 runs to 13 residues. The CDR3 spells CASSLPTGSEQYF.

J is TRBJ2-7 and V is TRBV3-1. The CDR3 is 13 residues long. Germline lookup yields CDR1 LGHDT and CDR2 YNNKEL (reference sequence). The CDR3 sequence is CASSQVAAYEQYF.

The V call is TRBV21-1, the J call TRBJ2-7. TRBV21-1 counts as a pseudogene. The CDR3 contains 13 residues. CDR3 sequence reads: CASTKWWGREQYF.

V usage is TRBV7-8 and J usage is TRBJ1-6. CDR3 length equals 12 residues. Germline V gene sequence: CDR1 SGHVS, CDR2 FQNEAQ. The CDR3: CASSLAGNPLHF. Filled out from reference TRBV7-8 and TRBJ1-6, the complete variable domain reads GAGVSQSPRYKVAKRGQDVALRCDPISGHVSLFWYQQALGQGPEFLTYFQNEAQLDKSGLPSDRFFAERPEGSVSTLKIQRTQQEDSAVYLCASSLAGNPLHFGNGTRLTVT.

V and J are TRBV30 and TRBJ2-1; lacking DNA, the TRBD2 call made by TCRdb goes unchecked. The CDR3 runs 15 residues. Per the germline V gene, CDR1 is GTSNPN and CDR2 is SVGIG (reference sequence). The CDR3: CAWGPSASSYNEQFF.

The rearrangement uses TRBV7-9 and TRBJ2-1; absent DNA, TCRdb's TRBD2 call cannot be checked. Looked up from germline, CDR1 is SEHNR and CDR2 is FQNEAQ (reference sequence). The CDR3 extends over 13 amino acids. CDR3 amino acids: CASNVASGMEQFF.

The V and J genes are TRBV5-1 and TRBJ2-7; TCRdb picks TRBD1, but there is no DNA to check that call. CDR1 is SGHRS, CDR2 YFSETQ, per germline. The CDR3 is 16 residues long. The CDR3 region is CASSSGGGGEIYEQYF.

The chain combines TRBV5-6 with TRBJ1-4. Germline CDR1 SGHDT, CDR2 YYEEEE. The CDR3 has 14 amino acids. This chain's CDR3 is CASSFLLFNEKLFF.

This sequence joins TRBV29-1 and TRBJ2-2. This CDR3 has 12 amino acids. Germline V gene sequence: CDR1 SQVTM, CDR2 ANQGSEA. This chain's CDR3 is CSTSQRTGELFF.

The chain combines TRBV11-2 with TRBJ2-2; TCRdb selects TRBD1, and the lack of DNA leaves this call unchecked. The CDR3 runs to 17 residues. Germline V gene data show CDR1 as SGHAT and CDR2 as FQNNGV. The CDR3 sequence: CASSLDEWDRNTGELFF.

This rearrangement joins TRBV7-3 to TRBJ2-7; TCRdb lists TRBD2, though no DNA is available to test this call. The CDR3 length is 12 residues. The germline gives CDR1 SGHTA, CDR2 FQGTGA. CDR3 amino acids: CASSLGVGEQYF.

The CDR3: CSASWTGASDTQYF. The gene calls are TRBV20-1 and TRBJ2-3; without DNA, the TCRdb call of TRBD1 cannot be checked. This CDR3 has 14 residues. The germline V gene has CDR1 DFQATT and CDR2 SNEGSKA (reference sequence).

V usage is TRBV3-1 and J usage is TRBJ2-4; TCRdb proposes TRBD1, but this gene call is untestable without DNA. Germline CDR1 is LGHDT and CDR2 is YNNKEL (reference sequence). This CDR3 spans 16 amino acids. The CDR3 loop reads CASSQGGLVTKNIQYF.

The chain combines TRBV7-9 with TRBJ2-7. The germline gives CDR1 SEHNR, CDR2 FQNEAQ (reference sequence). This CDR3 is 12 amino acids long. The CDR3 protein is CASSSRLIEQYF.

The gene calls are TRBV7-8 and TRBJ2-3; TCRdb names TRBD1, which stays unverified in the absence of DNA. Germline CDR1 and CDR2: SGHVS and FQNEAQ. The CDR3 spans 15 residues. The CDR3 sequence is CASSYQGRLTDTQYF.

The rearrangement uses TRBV19 and TRBJ2-7; as DNA is missing, the TRBD1 call by TCRdb cannot be tested. The CDR3 length is 14 residues. Germline V gene lookup returns CDR1 LNHDA and CDR2 SQIVND (reference sequence). The CDR3 region is CASSRDARSYEQYF.

This chain connects TRBV5-1 to TRBJ2-3; TCRdb's assignment of TRBD2 cannot be checked, as there is no DNA. This CDR3 region has 14 residues. Looked up from germline, CDR1 is SGHRS and CDR2 is YFSETQ. This CDR3 is CASSPGGVTDTQYF.

This rearrangement joins TRBV3-1 to TRBJ2-7; TCRdb returns TRBD2, unconfirmable since there is no DNA. This CDR3 region has 16 residues. Germline V CDR1 and CDR2: LGHDT, YNNKEL (reference sequence). CDR3 residues: CASSQDIGLAGGEQYF.

This rearrangement joins TRBV7-9 to TRBJ1-1; without DNA, the TCRdb call of TRBD1 cannot be checked. Germline V gene sequence: CDR1 SEHNR, CDR2 FQNEAQ (reference sequence). The CDR3 sequence is 17 residues long. CDR3 residues: CASSLAALTGVNTEAFF.

V usage is TRBV12-3 or TRBV12-4 and J usage is TRBJ1-1; the D gene TCRdb calls, TRBD1, cannot be checked with no DNA. The CDR3 contains 11 residues. CDR3 in amino acids: CASSLMGVAFF.